This TCR beta chain was profiled in a study of blood T cell repertoires in COVID-19. Background on the study: The origin of the acute and convalescent COVID-19 samples was the United States, Italy and Spain. Nucleic acid was either cDNA or gDNA, and it came from T cells, B-cell-depleted T cells, or PBMCs.

Authors' methods: Estimates of nucleated cell counts were drawn from the amplification of reference gene primers. Libraries were prepared by immunoSEQ multiplex PCR; TCRdb keeps only in-frame clonotypes and omits some of them. V and J calls and clone size are given by that table; D and trimming were obtained from the DNA. The sample yields more than 250,000 clones, roughly 90% seen once. Unmatched junction bases numbered 5, after V lost 3 bases and J lost 5 bases. The CDR3 sequence is 15 residues long. The germline gives CDR1 SGHVS, CDR2 FQNEAQ. The sample taken for sequencing was peripheral blood. V and J are TRBV7-8 and TRBJ2-2; the match to TRBD2 covers 8 bases. The TCR sequence derives from a man between 18 and 29 years old who had recovered from COVID-19. CDR3 region: CASSFDRGGTGELFF. In DNA, the CDR3 is TGTGCCAGCAGCTTCGACCGGGGGGGAACCGGGGAGCTGTTTTTT.